These T cell receptor beta chains were read from a single sample in a study of blood T cells in healthy people across ages. TCRdb reprocessed the 5' RACE reads with MiXCR, giving one entry per CDR3 protein. The sample records about 670,000 distinct CDR3 sequences, more than 45% being singletons. Sequencing was carried out using blood. Receptors were obtained from a woman older than 75 in good health. Both conserved end residues are part of each CDR3. The size entry is marked missing in some rows and otherwise reads once, few, many or a size class.

V,size,J,CDR3
TRBV20-1,few,TRBJ1-6,CSAGPEGQGANSPLHF
TRBV29-1,.,TRBJ2-3,CSVEDGGNPDTQYF
TRBV6-6,few,TRBJ1-1,CASSALKYGRDTEAFF
TRBV15,many,TRBJ2-1,CATSRYSYNEQFF
TRBV29-1,.,TRBJ1-6,CSESGPAWYNSLLHF
TRBV28,many,TRBJ2-3,CASIPGGRLSTDTQYF
TRBV6-1,.,TRBJ1-5,CASRRRTGAGQPQHF
TRBV5-1,.,TRBJ2-5,CASSLFGTGQETQYF
TRBV2,.,TRBJ1-3,CASSEVSGSTIYF
TRBV7-3,.,TRBJ2-6,CASSQDPSGANVLTF
TRBV12-3/TRBV12-4,once,TRBJ2-3,CASSLGGVRTDTQYF
TRBV2,few,TRBJ2-1,CASLYFGEQFF
TRBV20-1,.,TRBJ1-4,CSSRDSGNEKLFF
TRBV9,.,TRBJ2-1,CASSVARDRVHGQFF
TRBV10-3,.,TRBJ2-4,CAISGGQPRSEQYF
TRBV27,many,TRBJ2-7,CASSILPPGTGDPYEQYF
TRBV28,many,TRBJ2-3,CASSFGTGATTDTQYF
TRBV7-8,.,TRBJ2-3,CASTFGGTDTQYF
TRBV20-1,.,TRBJ1-3,CSAPWAGNSGNTIYF
TRBV6-5,.,TRBJ2-3,CASSREWRGGSQYF
TRBV24-1,.,TRBJ2-4,CATTGQGGLGQNIQYF
TRBV7-7,.,TRBJ2-1,CASSRTAGNEQFF
TRBV25-1,.,TRBJ1-1,CASSDYAKAFF
TRBV6-2/TRBV6-3,few,TRBJ2-5,CASSYPTQTGMGYQETQYF
TRBV20-1,.,.,CSLPTGPTYEQYF
TRBV4-3,.,TRBJ2-5,CASSQDRRAEETQYF
TRBV20-1,once,TRBJ2-1,CSASTLAGIGHEQFF
TRBV24-1,many,TRBJ2-2,CATIRPSGRLTGELFF
TRBV6-2/TRBV6-3,.,TRBJ2-7,CASSHRTGSSYEQYF
TRBV9,.,TRBJ2-7,CASSVAPSGEQYF
TRBV11-1,many,TRBJ1-2,CASSATGAPYGYTF
TRBV12-3/TRBV12-4,once,TRBJ2-1,CASSFSSQGGEQFF
TRBV29-1,.,TRBJ1-2,CSVEVSYGYTF
TRBV5-1,.,TRBJ2-3,CASNQGGQDTQYF
TRBV20-1,.,TRBJ2-3,CSAQTSGGRADTQYF
TRBV11-3,.,TRBJ2-3,CASSPATSTDTQYF
TRBV18,.,TRBJ2-7,CASSQTSGEQYF
TRBV11-2,many,TRBJ2-1,CASLTGTASDSGQFF
TRBV9,.,TRBJ2-5,CASSVVSGQETQYF
TRBV7-2,few,TRBJ1-1,CASSFVAGGEAFF
TRBV5-1,few,TRBJ1-5,CASSLGGSGNQPQHF
TRBV9,few,TRBJ2-3,CASSVALGGTDTQYF
TRBV4-3,.,TRBJ2-7,CASSQDFLDPYEQYF
TRBV7-2,.,TRBJ2-1,CASSQRTSGWNEQFF
TRBV12-3/TRBV12-4,.,TRBJ2-1,CASSRSDSSSYNEQFF
TRBV7-3,few,TRBJ2-2,CASSLTRGGTGELFF
TRBV2,.,TRBJ2-2,CASSEADLSTGELFF
TRBV20-1,.,TRBJ2-5,CSASPPWGQETQYF
TRBV2,.,TRBJ2-1,CASSDFDGSAWNEQFF
TRBV9,.,TRBJ2-3,CAGSTLGVGTDTQYF
TRBV6-1,.,TRBJ2-7,CASSAPGTSESYEQYF
TRBV5-1,many,TRBJ1-2,CASSLAGGTYGYTF
TRBV5-1,.,TRBJ1-2,CASSSSVGYGYTF
TRBV9,many,TRBJ2-7,CASSAQRDRGNEQYF
TRBV7-6,many,TRBJ2-5,CASSFAHQETQYF
TRBV15,many,TRBJ2-1,CATRLAGSSYNEQFF